Below, 25 T cell receptor beta chains from the same sample are listed, as sequenced in a study of CD8 T cells in ankylosing spondylitis. Study-level points and caveats: It appeared that ankylosing spondylitis blood was characterized by a TCR beta motif of under ten highly homologous variants.

Their specific antigens are unknown. From the 5' RACE reads, TCRdb called clonotypes with MiXCR, one entry per CDR3 protein. The table lists roughly 440,000 distinct CDR3 sequences, roughly 15% of them singletons, with 1% in the top ten. Specimen: blood, either unsorted or a sorted T cell fraction (not recorded which). The receptors were sampled from a male donor with ankylosing spondylitis.

There are a few counts of this clonotype. The rearrangement joins TRBV20-1 to TRBJ2-1; TRBD2 matches 10 bases. Germline CDR1 DFQATT, CDR2 SNEGSKA (reference sequence). The CDR3 extends over 13 amino acids. Trimming at V came to 6 bases and at J to 7 bases, leaving 6 bases not matched to a gene. The CDR3 bases are TGCAGTGCCTCGACTAGCGGGCCTAATGAGCAGTTCTTC. It translates to CSASTSGPNEQFF.

The chain uses TRBV12-3 or TRBV12-4 and TRBJ2-3; D remains ambiguous. Trimming shortened V by 3 bases and J by 0 bases, and 10 bases separated the two germline ends. The CDR3 is 15 residues long. The CDR3 region is CASSFSSRSTDTQYF. The DNA for the CDR3 is TGTGCCAGCAGTTTTAGTTCGAGAAGCACAGATACGCAGTATTTT.

This chain uses TRBV7-9 with TRBJ2-7; TRBD1 is a possible D gene (6 bases). CDR1 and CDR2 from the germline V gene are SEHNR and FQNEAQ (reference sequence). This CDR3 comprises 13 residues. The V gene lost 1 base and the J gene lost 9 bases, with 13 bases spanning the gap. For the CDR3, the DNA is TGTGCCAGCAGCTTAGGTTCAGGGGTTTGGCAGTACTTC. This gives the protein CASSLGSGVWQYF. The whole variable domain, remainder taken from reference TRBV7-9 and TRBJ2-7, is DTGVSQNPRHKITKRGQNVTFRCDPISEHNRLYWYRQTLGQGPEFLTYFQNEAQLEKSRLLSDRFSAERPKGSFSTLEIQRTEQGDSAMYLCASSLGSGVWQYFGPGTRLTVT.

This clonotype was observed many times. The chain links TRBV6-1 to TRBJ2-1; 12 nucleotides align to TRBD2. Germline CDR1 and CDR2: MNHNS and SASEGT. V shed 5 bases and J 4 bases; nucleotides not matched to a gene: 12. This CDR3 has 18 residues. The chain's CDR3 is CASSPPPELAGGYNEQFF. CDR3 nucleotide sequence: TGTGCCAGCAGTCCACCCCCAGAACTAGCGGGAGGTTACAATGAGCAGTTCTTC.

This clonotype showed up just a few times. The chain couples TRBV2 to TRBJ2-1; a weak D match, TRBD2 (5 bases). This CDR3 has 14 amino acids. Trimming took 3 bases from V and 7 from J, leaving 13 bases between them. CDR1 and CDR2 from the germline V gene are SNHLY and FYNNEI. The CDR3 protein is CASSDTGVTNEQFF. The CDR3 coding sequence is TGTGCCAGCAGTGATACCGGGGTTACTAATGAGCAGTTCTTC.

This chain links TRBV30 with TRBJ2-1; D is perhaps TRBD1 or TRBD2 (7 bases each). The CDR3 is made up of 15 amino acids. Germline V gene data show CDR1 as GTSNPN and CDR2 as SVGIG (reference sequence). The V end lost 4 bases, the J end lost 0 bases, and 13 bases lay between the germline ends. The chain's CDR3 is CAWIRGGGSYNEQFF. In DNA, the CDR3 is TGTGCCTGGATCAGGGGGGGCGGCTCCTACAATGAGCAGTTCTTC.

This rearrangement joins TRBV10-3 to TRBJ2-3, with 11 bases aligning to TRBD2. J gave up 6 bases and V 0 bases, and 11 bases lay outside the gene matches. CDR3 length: 18 residues. Germline CDR1 reads ENHRY; CDR2 reads SYGVKD. The CDR3 sequence: CAISESKVSGRAGDTQYF. The CDR3 DNA follows: TGTGCCATCAGTGAGTCGAAGGTTAGCGGGAGGGCCGGGGATACGCAGTATTTT.

The chain employs TRBV18 and TRBJ1-6, with D unclear. Germline V gene data show CDR1 as KGHSH and CDR2 as LQKENI. CDR3 length equals 13 residues. V lost 3 bases and J lost 6, with 6 bases in between. The CDR3: CASSPTGNSPLHF. Written as DNA, the CDR3 is TGTGCCAGCTCACCGACGGGTAATTCACCCCTCCACTTT.

The rearrangement joins TRBV4-1 to TRBJ1-1; tentative D call: TRBD1 (5 bases). V dropped 4 bases and J dropped 0 bases, with 9 bases sitting between them. The CDR3 covers 14 residues. Germline V gene sequence: CDR1 MGHRA, CDR2 YSYEKL. Here the CDR3 reads CASSREGLNTEAFF. For the CDR3, the DNA is TGCGCCAGCAGCCGGGAGGGACTGAACACTGAAGCTTTCTTT.

This clonotype showed up just a few times. V and J are TRBV19 and TRBJ2-7; 7 bases fit TRBD2. This CDR3 has 14 residues. V shed 3 bases and J 6 bases; nucleotides not matched to a gene: 8. Germline CDR1 and CDR2: LNHDA and SQIVND (reference sequence). As DNA, the CDR3 is TGTGCCAGTAGTATCTCGGGAGGCACCCCCGAGCAGTACTTC. Amino acid sequence: CASSISGGTPEQYF.

This clonotype occurred many times. The chain links TRBV9 to TRBJ2-3; TRBD2 matches at 8 bases. Germline V CDR1 and CDR2: SGDLS, YYNGEE. Germline trimming cut 0 bases from V and 0 bases from J; bases unmatched to any gene: 3. The CDR3 is 16 amino acids. CDR3 amino acids: CASSVGSSGSTDTQYF. The CDR3 DNA follows: TGTGCCAGCAGCGTAGGGTCTAGCGGGAGCACAGATACGCAGTATTTT.

The chain uses TRBV11-2 and TRBJ2-1; TRBD1 agrees at 8 bases. The CDR3 is made up of 17 amino acids. Per the germline V gene, CDR1 is SGHAT and CDR2 is FQNNGV. V shed 6 bases and J 7 bases; nucleotides not matched to a gene: 17. This CDR3 reads CASSLRDRSLGANEQFF. In DNA form, the CDR3 reads TGTGCCAGCAGTCTCCGGGACAGGTCTCTAGGTGCGAATGAGCAGTTCTTC.

This clonotype was seen only a few times. The rearrangement links TRBV12-3 or TRBV12-4 to TRBJ1-1, with 7 nucleotides matching TRBD1. This CDR3 is built from 14 residues. Trimming at V came to 3 bases and at J to 1 base, leaving 2 bases not matched to a gene. The CDR3 sequence is CASSFRGTNTEAFF. The CDR3 DNA follows: TGTGCCAGCAGTTTCAGGGGGACGAACACTGAAGCTTTCTTT.

The table lists this clonotype with many counts. The chain has TRBV4-1 and TRBJ2-1; 11 nucleotides align to TRBD2. This CDR3 region has 16 residues. Germline values: CDR1 MGHRA, CDR2 YSYEKL. V gave up 4 bases and J gave up 7 bases; unmatched junction bases: 9. The chain's CDR3 is CASSPISGRVSNEQFF. The CDR3 nucleotides are TGCGCCAGCAGCCCAATTAGCGGGAGGGTTAGTAATGAGCAGTTCTTC.

This chain connects TRBV6-5 to TRBJ1-1, with no clear D. Trimming took off 2 bases at V and 0 bases at J, with 7 bases between the two ends. CDR1 is MNHEY and CDR2 is SVGAGI in the germline V gene. This CDR3 region has 14 residues. CDR3 sequence: CASSYRTVNTEAFF. CDR3 coding DNA: TGTGCCAGCAGTTACCGGACGGTGAACACTGAAGCTTTCTTT.

This clonotype was detected a few times. The chain couples TRBV28 to TRBJ1-1, with D perhaps matching TRBD1 (5 bases). Germline loops: CDR1 MDHEN, CDR2 SYDVKM. V was pared by 5 bases and J by 8 bases, with 12 bases between. CDR3 length: 12 residues. The CDR3 reads CASSPWDSEAFF. CDR3 in DNA: TGTGCCAGCAGTCCCTGGGACTCGGAAGCTTTCTTT.

The table lists this clonotype with many counts. The gene calls are TRBV6-1 and TRBJ1-1; 7 bases fit TRBD1. The CDR3 length is 13 residues. CDR1 is MNHNS and CDR2 is SASEGT in the germline V gene. Trimming removed 7 bases from V and 0 bases from J; junction bases left unmatched: 2. This CDR3 is CASTGQMNTEAFF. As DNA, the CDR3 is TGTGCCAGCACGGGACAGATGAACACTGAAGCTTTCTTT.

This chain connects TRBV29-1 to TRBJ1-3; 7 bases fit TRBD1. CDR1 is SQVTM, CDR2 ANQGSEA, per germline. V trimming: 4 bases; J trimming: 4 bases; junction bases outside the gene matches: 7. This CDR3 comprises 14 residues. This CDR3 reads CSVGFQGQGNTIYF. The CDR3 bases are TGCAGCGTTGGGTTCCAGGGACAGGGAAACACCATATATTTT.

The rearrangement links TRBV6-2 or TRBV6-3 to TRBJ2-1; 7 positions match TRBD2. From germline, CDR1 is MNHEY and CDR2 SVGEGT. V lost 6 bases, J lost 6 bases, and 14 bases stayed unmatched. The CDR3 contains 16 residues. The CDR3 sequence is CASSPIAGPLLNEQFF. In nucleotides, the CDR3 is TGTGCCAGCAGCCCAATAGCGGGCCCTTTACTCAATGAGCAGTTCTTC.

This clonotype has ten or more counts. The chain employs TRBV7-8 and TRBJ2-1; TRBD2 matches 9 bases. In germline, CDR1 is SGHVS, CDR2 FQNEAQ. Trimming took 5 bases from V and 2 from J; bases not matched to a gene: 7. The CDR3 has 16 amino acids. DNA for the CDR3: TGTGCCAGCAGCCCAGAGGGACTAGCAGCCTACAATGAGCAGTTCTTC. Translated, it gives CASSPEGLAAYNEQFF. Full variable domain (remainder filled in from reference TRBV7-8 and TRBJ2-1): GAGVSQSPRYKVAKRGQDVALRCDPISGHVSLFWYQQALGQGPEFLTYFQNEAQLDKSGLPSDRFFAERPEGSVSTLKIQRTQQEDSAVYLCASSPEGLAAYNEQFFGPGTRLTVL.

The chain couples TRBV6-5 to TRBJ2-7; the D is unclear. The CDR3 consists of 15 residues. With 2 bases removed from V and 0 bases from J, the gap between germline ends came to 11 bases. The germline V gene encodes CDR1 MNHEY and CDR2 SVGAGI. The CDR3 spells CASSYGNIGSYEQYF. The DNA for the CDR3 is TGTGCCAGCAGTTACGGCAACATAGGCTCCTACGAGCAGTACTTC.

The V call is TRBV11-1, the J call TRBJ2-1, with TRBD2 matching 13 bases. The germline CDR1 and CDR2 sequences are SGHAT and FQDESV (reference sequence). This CDR3 region has 20 residues. After removal of 2 bases from V and 2 bases from J, the junction contained 12 bases not matched to a gene. CDR3 residues: CASSLPTTSGRSNPYNEQFF. The CDR3 region has the DNA TGTGCCAGCAGCTTACCGACGACTAGCGGGAGGTCCAACCCCTACAATGAGCAGTTCTTC.

This clonotype has ten or more counts. This chain uses TRBV20-1 with TRBJ2-2; 8 bases line up with TRBD2. The CDR3 sequence is 14 residues long. With 2 bases clipped from V and 6 bases from J, the junction kept 5 bases outside the gene matches. Germline CDR1 reads DFQATT; CDR2 reads SNEGSKA (reference sequence). The CDR3 protein is CSARLAGGAGELFF. The CDR3 DNA reads as TGCAGTGCTAGATTGGCGGGGGGTGCCGGGGAGCTGTTTTTT.

The chain links TRBV29-1 to TRBJ2-1; 7 bases are a match to TRBD2. Trimming took 5 bases from V and 5 from J; bases not matched to a gene: 12. Germline CDR1 reads SQVTM; CDR2 reads ANQGSEA. The CDR3 extends over 15 amino acids. The CDR3 sequence: CSVRSGGLVNNEQFF. CDR3 DNA sequence: TGCAGCGTTCGTTCGGGAGGACTAGTTAACAATGAGCAGTTCTTC.

A few counts support this clonotype. The rearrangement links TRBV5-1 to TRBJ2-5; D unresolved. Trimming shortened V by 7 bases and J by 2 bases, and 18 bases separated the two germline ends. This CDR3 comprises 15 residues. CDR1 and CDR2 (germline): SGHRS, YFSETQ. The CDR3: CASRAAPNLQETQYF. Here the CDR3 DNA reads TGCGCCAGCCGGGCAGCACCGAACCTTCAAGAGACCCAGTACTTC.